This T cell receptor beta chain was captured by sequencing in a study of identical twins. Germline CDR1 is DFQATT and CDR2 is SNEGSKA (reference sequence). CDR3 length equals 14 residues. Trimming cost V 6 bases and J 2 bases, with 16 bases left between them. Carrying unique molecular identifiers, the cDNA also gained a universal primer site through template switching. Via MiXCR, TCRdb re-called the 5' RACE reads, giving one row per CDR3 protein. The repertoire consists of 470,000 or so distinct CDR3 sequences, with approximately 24% occurring once and the leading ten covering 2.9%. Whole-study findings and limits: Among out-of-frame alpha sequences shared by twins, low generation probability occurred in excess.

This clonotype was counted only a few times. Its matching antigen is unknown. In addition, the sample was reused for a study of T cells expressing NK-cell markers. That report adds: Within the sequenced cohort of eight donors, seven exhibited HCMV seropositivity and one was seronegative. Four donors showed these clonotypes also leading the CD3+CD56-NKG2C+ fraction.

The clonotype originates from a young woman in good health. The sequencing sample was made of CD4+ T cells sorted from blood. J is TRBJ1-1 and V is TRBV20-1, with a tentative D call TRBD1 (6 bases). The CDR3 DNA sequence: TGCAGTGCCACCATGACGGGGGCAAACACTGAAGCTTTCTTT. The encoded protein is CSATMTGANTEAFF.